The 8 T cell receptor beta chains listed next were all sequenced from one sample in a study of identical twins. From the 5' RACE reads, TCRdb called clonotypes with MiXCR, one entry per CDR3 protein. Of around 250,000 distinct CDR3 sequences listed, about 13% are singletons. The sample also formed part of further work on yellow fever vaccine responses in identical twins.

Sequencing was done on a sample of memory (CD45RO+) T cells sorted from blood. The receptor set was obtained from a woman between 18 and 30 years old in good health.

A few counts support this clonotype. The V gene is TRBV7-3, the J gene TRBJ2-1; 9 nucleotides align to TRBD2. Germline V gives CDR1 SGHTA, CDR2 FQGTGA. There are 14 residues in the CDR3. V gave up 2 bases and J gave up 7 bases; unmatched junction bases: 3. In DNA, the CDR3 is TGTGCCAGCAGCTTAGCGGGGGGGGAAAATGAGCAGTTCTTC. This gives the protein CASSLAGGENEQFF.

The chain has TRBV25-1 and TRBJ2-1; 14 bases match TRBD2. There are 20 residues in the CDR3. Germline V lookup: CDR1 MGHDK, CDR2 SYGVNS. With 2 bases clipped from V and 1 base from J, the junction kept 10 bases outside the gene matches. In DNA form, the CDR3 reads TGTGCCAGCAGTGAAATGGGACTAGCGGGGGACGAGAATTCCTACAATGAGCAGTTCTTC. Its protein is CASSEMGLAGDENSYNEQFF.

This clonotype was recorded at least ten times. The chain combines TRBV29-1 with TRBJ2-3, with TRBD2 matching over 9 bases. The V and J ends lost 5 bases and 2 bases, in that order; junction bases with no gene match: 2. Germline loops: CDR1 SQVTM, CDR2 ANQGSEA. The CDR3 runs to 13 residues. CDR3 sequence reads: CSVRTSDTDTQYF. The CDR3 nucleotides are TGCAGCGTTAGGACTAGCGACACAGATACGCAGTATTTT.

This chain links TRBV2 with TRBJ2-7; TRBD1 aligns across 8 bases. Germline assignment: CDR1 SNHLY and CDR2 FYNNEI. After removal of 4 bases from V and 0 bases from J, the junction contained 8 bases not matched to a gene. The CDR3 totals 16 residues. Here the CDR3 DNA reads TGTGCCAGCAGTGCTCCCACAGGGGGGTACTCCTACGAGCAGTACTTC. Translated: CASSAPTGGYSYEQYF. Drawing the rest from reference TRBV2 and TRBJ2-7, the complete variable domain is EPEVTQTPSHQVTQMGQEVILRCVPISNHLYFYWYRQILGQKVEFLVSFYNNEISEKSEIFDDQFSVERPDGSNFTLKIRSTKLEDSAMYFCASSAPTGGYSYEQYFGPGTRLTVT.

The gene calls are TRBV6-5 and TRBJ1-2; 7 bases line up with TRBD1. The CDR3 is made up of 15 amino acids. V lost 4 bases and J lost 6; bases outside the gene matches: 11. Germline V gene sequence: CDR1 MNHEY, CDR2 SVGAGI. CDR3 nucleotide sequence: TGTGCCAGCAGTTCCCGATTAGAGGGGGCGGATGGCTACACCTTC. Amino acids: CASSSRLEGADGYTF.

CDR3 DNA sequence: TGCAGCGTTGGCGGCAGGGCTGATACTAACACTGAAGCTTTCTTT. Translation: CSVGGRADTNTEAFF. The chain uses TRBV29-1 and TRBJ1-1; weak D call: TRBD1 (5 bases). This CDR3 has 15 amino acids. In germline, CDR1 is SQVTM, CDR2 ANQGSEA. V was clipped by 4 bases and J by 2 bases, with 17 bases between them.

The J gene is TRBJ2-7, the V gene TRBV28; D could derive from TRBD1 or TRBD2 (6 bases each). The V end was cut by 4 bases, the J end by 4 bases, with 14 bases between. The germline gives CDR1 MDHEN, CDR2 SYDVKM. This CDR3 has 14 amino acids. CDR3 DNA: TGTGCCAGCAGTTGGAGGGGGGCGACTTACGAGCAGTACTTC. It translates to CASSWRGATYEQYF.

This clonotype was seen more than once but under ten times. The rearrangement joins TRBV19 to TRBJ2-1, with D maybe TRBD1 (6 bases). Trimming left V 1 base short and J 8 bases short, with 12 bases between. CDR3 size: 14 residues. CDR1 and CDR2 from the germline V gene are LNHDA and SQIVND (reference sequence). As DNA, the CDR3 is TGTGCCAGTAGTATAGGGTCAGGGACATATGAGCAGTTCTTC. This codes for CASSIGSGTYEQFF.